This T cell receptor beta chain was obtained from a study of blood T cell repertoires in COVID-19. On the study more broadly: COVID-19 samples, acute and convalescent, were from the United States, Italy and Spain. The analysed material was cDNA or gDNA that came from T cells, B-cell-depleted T cells, or PBMCs.

As originally analysed: Reference gene primer amplification gave estimated nucleated cell counts. Profiled with immunoSEQ multiplex PCR; TCRdb holds only in-frame clones, not every one. That table supplies the V and J calls and clone size; D and trimming were determined from the DNA. The data contain roughly 100,000 clones, roughly 80% of them singletons. The length of the CDR3 is 14 residues. CDR1 is LNHDA and CDR2 is SQIVND in the germline V gene (reference sequence). The V end lost 0 bases, the J end lost 4 bases, and 9 bases lay between the germline ends. J is TRBJ1-1 and V is TRBV19; D not certain. The receptor was derived from a woman over 75 with active or convalescent COVID-19. The sample taken for sequencing was peripheral blood. CDR3 loop: CASSIDLRGTEAFF. CDR3 bases: TGTGCCAGTAGTATAGATCTACGGGGCACTGAAGCTTTCTTT. The full variable domain, with the rest looked up from reference TRBV19 and TRBJ1-1, is DGGITQSPKYLFRKEGQNVTLSCEQNLNHDAMYWYRQDPGQGLRLIYYSQIVNDFQKGDIAEGYSVSREKKESFPLTVTSAQKNPTAFYLCASSIDLRGTEAFFGQGTRLTVV.